This T cell receptor beta chain was identified during a study of cytomegalovirus exposure and HLA in healthy donors (dated by TCRdb to 2017 to 2019). About the full investigation: In an earlier analysis of around 540 of the donors, around 290 Gb of sequence data and 120 million or so unique TCR beta sequences from roughly 200 million T cells were reported. An early release covering about 600 HLA-typed donors comprised about 320 gigabases of sequencing data and roughly 86 million unique TCR sequences. The genetic ancestry cluster associated with self-reported Caucasian donors included 81% of the 300 to 400 genotyped donors. The study was designed to test whether signatures of past pathogen exposure could be identified by cataloging public T cell receptors. The T cell repertoires of some 700 subjects were profiled by immunosequencing and related to cytomegalovirus serostatus. Along with the roughly 710-subject first cohort, a separate validation cohort of over a hundred different subjects was used. The study combined high-throughput TCR immunosequencing, statistical association of individual TCRs with disease status, and machine learning to predict cytomegalovirus infection status. A later analysis re-examined previously published TCR beta repertoires from several hundred donors and added high-resolution HLA genotyping to investigate patterns of TCR occurrence. Rather than drawing on any new phenotypic data, the later analysis identified candidate immune exposures from TCR beta sequences and the way those sequences occurred across donors. An earlier analysis of several hundred of the donors applied high-throughput TCR beta sequencing to assess whether each TCR beta V gene segment acted as functional or pseudogenic. Alongside the repertoire data, information on donor age, sex, ethnicity and CMV serostatus was compiled. In a later genetic analysis, genome-wide SNP genotypes for about 55% of the roughly 700 donors were used, and that subset was treated as a discovery cohort. All discovery cohort repertoires had been generated using a single sequencing platform. Class I and class II HLA loci were covered by the typing at four-digit resolution. Typing coverage differed by locus: A, B, C, DRB1 and DQB1 were typed in roughly 620-640 donors, DQA1 in 522, DPA1 in approximately 600, and DPB1 in approximately 450. About five DR-DQ haplotypes were treated as single units for association and clustering because of strong linkage in the cohort. On average, 235,054 unique TCR beta nucleotide sequences were sequenced per donor among 300 to 500 genotyped donors of the cohort, with roughly 18% of those sequences being non-productive.

Comments on this clone: No cognate antigen has been identified for it. No much larger clone is present one base from it, and per-base qualities are unavailable.

Library prep was done by the immunoSEQ multiplex PCR assay. The multiplex PCR relied on a mix of 60 forward primers for TCR Vbeta segments and 13 reverse primers for TCR Jbeta segments. The CDR3 region of rearranged TCR beta genes was amplified from genomic DNA by a multiplex PCR assay. The amplified TCR beta libraries were sequenced on the Illumina HiSeq System as 87-base-pair reads. The original methods were these. A later analysis tallied roughly 76 million unique TCR beta chains across the 610 or so repertoires, and about 12 million of those chains were shared by two or more donors. To remove PCR and sequencing errors, raw reads were error-corrected and collapsed into unique sequences using a nearest-neighbor algorithm that merged closely related sequences. Alignment of CDR3 sequences to IMGT reference sequences was used to assign V, D and J gene segments. Each retained sequence needed at least a six-nucleotide match to both a V gene segment and a J gene segment. Rearrangements were called productive when the CDR3 lacked stop codons and stayed in frame with V and J; all others were non-productive. Following IMGT convention, CDR3 was defined as the stretch from the second conserved V-encoded cysteine up to the conserved J-encoded phenylalanine. In an earlier analysis of around 640 of the donors, sequences lacking an unambiguous match to a single V gene segment were excluded. An earlier analysis of a few hundred of the donors called V segments functional above 56.7% productive rearrangements and segregating when the between-donor standard deviation exceeded 5%. To diagnose cytomegalovirus status from the catalog of TCR beta chain sequences, a statistical classification framework was built. In a later analysis, V and J genes were assigned by comparing TCR nucleotide sequences against IMGT/GENE-DB human TR gene sequences. A later analysis assigned CDR3 sequences and most-parsimonious VDJ recombination scenarios with the TCRdist pipeline. In a later analysis, each TCR beta chain was defined by its CDR3 amino acid sequence together with its V-gene family, and reads lacking a unique V-gene family were excluded. As a way to deal with suspected cross-contamination and a sequencing artifact, a later analysis dropped approximately 590 nucleotide sequences that were highly shared and had low generation probability. A later analysis calculated a clonal expansion index for each public chain from normalized within-repertoire ranks of inferred template counts. In a later analysis, generation probabilities were computed using a VDJ recombination model fitted to out-of-frame rearrangements, and the results were checked against IGoR. Hypergeometric tests were used in a later analysis to score TCR-TCR, TCR-HLA and TCR-CMV co-occurrence, with a repertoire-size bias correction applied to the TCR pairs. To estimate false discovery rates, a later analysis permuted the HLA or CMV assignments 20 times. In a later analysis, co-occurring TCRs were grouped using DBSCAN, with TCRdist sequence similarity added in when clustering inside HLA-allele-positive subsets. Co-occurrence clustering excluded repertoires with fewer than 30,000 or more than 120,000 public chains, plus five with anomalous nucleotide sharing. TCRdb took over this immuneACCESS table, retaining in-frame rearrangements with V and J assigned. Such tables are incomplete; in checked studies, under half of the missing clones stem from an unresolved V gene, and the remainder is unexplained. Clone size and the V and J calls come from that table; the DNA yielded D and trimming. This sample comprises approximately 100,000 clones, roughly 69% of them detected only once. The ten largest clonotypes hold around 5.4% of the sample.

CDR1 and CDR2 are drawn from the germline V gene: SNHLY, FYNNEI. The CDR3 spans 11 residues, from the cysteine through the phenylalanine. Of the read, only the CDR3 DNA is kept; its 33 bases are in frame from base 1. The junction shows trimming of 10 bases on V and 7 bases on J, plus 13 bases between the germline ends. The investigation overall reported the following: Presence/absence analyses assumed roughly uniform sequencing depth across donors, an assumption that may not hold. Across donors, most TCR sequences were observed very rarely, whereas some public TCRs were present in many individuals. A further reported finding was that TCR beta sequences accurately predicted the HLA-A and HLA-B alleles for most subjects in the first cohort. The classifier was reported to diagnose cytomegalovirus status with high specificity and sensitivity in both the original cohort and the validation cohort. A total of 164 TCR beta chains were listed by the study as associated with cytomegalovirus. A few of the identified cytomegalovirus-associated TCR beta chains were confirmed in vitro to be specific for cytomegalovirus antigens. In a later genetic analysis, a missense DCLRE1C variant was associated with V-gene and J-gene trimming of TCR beta chains, and the association was replicated in an independent cohort. This cohort had only TCR beta chains sequenced, and the lack of alpha or paired-chain data limited which features could be detected. According to a later analysis, most CMV-associated TCR beta chains appeared to be HLA-restricted, and the HLA associations seemed to be driven largely by CMV exposure. According to a later analysis, parvovirus B19, influenza, CMV and Epstein-Barr virus appeared linked to several top co-occurrence clusters. A cluster of highly shared sequence variants was judged likely to represent a technical artifact of the sequencing pipeline. A later analysis associated about 17,000 TCR beta sequences with specific HLA alleles at a false discovery rate of 0.05. For the cohort, immune exposure information was limited to CMV serostatus. A later analysis found that TCR association rates varied across HLA loci, with DRB1 alleles showing the most associated TCRs and HLA-C alleles the fewest. Compared with equally common non-associated chains, HLA-associated TCR beta chains in a later analysis were more clonally expanded and had lower generation probabilities. HLA typing was unavailable for some donors at each locus, so association tests used only the typed subset. According to the authors, the approach could potentially be generalized to other disease states and immunological phenotypes. Assigning TCR associations to individual alleles was difficult when HLA alleles, especially DR and DQ, strongly co-occurred. In an earlier analysis of more than 500 of the donors, most TCR beta V segments appeared in productive rearrangements about 87% or about 30% of the time, broadly matching IMGT annotations. In a later genetic analysis, fewer N-insertions in productive TCRs were reported among donors in an Asian-associated ancestry cluster than the approximately 670-donor mean. Correlated functional status among segregating V segments might be attributable to linkage disequilibrium, but an unknown experimental factor could not be ruled out. The 87-base-pair reads could not distinguish some IMGT-functional V segments, including TRBV6-2 and TRBV6-3, so those segments were excluded. Because counts were too low, roughly 16 rarely observed V segments, including chromosome 9 orphons, were excluded from the earlier analysis of 500 to 700 of the donors.

The cohort comprised approximately 700 healthy bone marrow donors. Cohort members were all nominally healthy when sampled, although unrecorded immune exposures were likely present. The donor tested CMV seropositive, placing the donor among the roughly 270 seropositive members of the cohort. A peripheral blood sample was provided by each donor, and peripheral blood mononuclear cells were used for TCR beta sequencing. Genomic DNA extraction from the blood cell samples was performed with the Qiagen DNeasy Blood Extraction Kit. Sequencing input: PBMCs. The source of this sequence is a woman aged 70-85 years in good health and CMV-seropositive. The chain is encoded by TRBV2 joined to TRBJ1-2; the D region possibly corresponds to TRBD1 (5 bases align). The CDR3 sequence is CATTPGGGYTF. The nucleotides read TGTGCCACCACCCCGGGGGGTGGCTACACCTTC.